Listed below are T cell receptor beta chains from one sample, sequenced in a study of technical replicates of blood from several donors. This table comes from immunoSEQ multiplex PCR, and its TCRdb copy is limited to in-frame clones, with some not included. The sample records some 87,000 clones, 90% to 95% being singletons. Sample: T cells isolated from PBMCs. Receptor source: a human donor in good health. The conserved cysteine and the conserved F or W are not part of the CDR3 here. A D gene is named only where the DNA matches it firmly. Not every row has a clone size; where given, it reads once, few, many or a size class.

size	D	J	V	CDR3
-	TRBD2	TRBJ2-3	TRBV29-1	SALMAGGSTDTQY
-	TRBD2	TRBJ2-7	TRBV11-3	AVGTSGRTEQY
-	-	TRBJ2-7	TRBV4-1	ASSPGMISYEQY
-	TRBD2	TRBJ2-5	TRBV13	ASRPTGLAQETQY
-	TRBD2	TRBJ2-2	TRBV18	ASSPNELAANTGELF
-	-	TRBJ1-1	TRBV15	ATSRGLAGADTEAF
-	-	TRBJ2-7	TRBV11-2	ASSLGDTEQY
-	-	TRBJ1-2	TRBV7-9	ASSSLDAGYT
-	TRBD2	TRBJ2-1	TRBV11-3	ASSLDGLAEVLSYNEQF
-	-	TRBJ2-2	TRBV5-4	ASREVATNTGELF
-	-	TRBJ2-7	TRBV19	ASTSSYEQY
once	-	TRBJ1-4	TRBV15	ATSREGSNEKLF
-	TRBD2	TRBJ2-7	TRBV5-1	ASSPRLAGSYEQY
-	TRBD1	TRBJ1-3	TRBV9	ASSVEEDRVSSGNTIY
-	TRBD2	TRBJ2-1	TRBV15	ATSRETSGMARQF
-	TRBD1	TRBJ2-7	TRBV29-1	SAGQGYEQY
-	-	TRBJ1-3	TRBV11-3	ASSYTGASGNTIY
-	-	TRBJ1-2	TRBV15	ATSREAGNGYT
-	-	TRBJ1-3	TRBV18	ASSPGQERGNTIY
-	-	TRBJ2-1	TRBV7-3	ASSLKGNEQF
-	-	TRBJ2-1	TRBV4-3	ASSQQLSGVVYNEQF
-	-	TRBJ1-3	TRBV30	AWSFSISGNTIY
-	-	TRBJ1-1	TRBV28	ASTLGPNTEAF
-	TRBD1	TRBJ1-5	TRBV7-2	ASSLGTGGIQPQH
few	-	TRBJ2-6	TRBV5-4	ASSLRAGANVLT
-	TRBD2	TRBJ2-6	TRBV5-1	ASSSGLAGGSGANVLT